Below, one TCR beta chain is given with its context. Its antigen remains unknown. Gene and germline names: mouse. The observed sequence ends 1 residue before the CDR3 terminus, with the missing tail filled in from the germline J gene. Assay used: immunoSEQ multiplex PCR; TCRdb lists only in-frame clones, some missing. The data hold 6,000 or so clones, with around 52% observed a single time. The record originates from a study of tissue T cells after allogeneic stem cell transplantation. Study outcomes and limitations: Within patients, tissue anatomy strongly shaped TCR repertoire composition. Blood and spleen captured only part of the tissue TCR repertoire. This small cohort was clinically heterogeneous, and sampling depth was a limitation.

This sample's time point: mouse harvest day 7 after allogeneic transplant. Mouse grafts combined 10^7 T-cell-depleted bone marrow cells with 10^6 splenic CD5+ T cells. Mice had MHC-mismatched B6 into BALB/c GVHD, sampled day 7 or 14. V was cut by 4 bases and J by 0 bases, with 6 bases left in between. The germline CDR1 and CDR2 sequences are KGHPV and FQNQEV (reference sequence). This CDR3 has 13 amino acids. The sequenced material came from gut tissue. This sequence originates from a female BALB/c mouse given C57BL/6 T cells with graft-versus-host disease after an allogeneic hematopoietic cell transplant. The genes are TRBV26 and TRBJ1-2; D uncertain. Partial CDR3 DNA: TGTGCCAGCAGTCGGACGTCAAACTCCGACTACACC. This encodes CASSRTSNSDYT. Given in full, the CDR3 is CASSRTSNSDYTF.